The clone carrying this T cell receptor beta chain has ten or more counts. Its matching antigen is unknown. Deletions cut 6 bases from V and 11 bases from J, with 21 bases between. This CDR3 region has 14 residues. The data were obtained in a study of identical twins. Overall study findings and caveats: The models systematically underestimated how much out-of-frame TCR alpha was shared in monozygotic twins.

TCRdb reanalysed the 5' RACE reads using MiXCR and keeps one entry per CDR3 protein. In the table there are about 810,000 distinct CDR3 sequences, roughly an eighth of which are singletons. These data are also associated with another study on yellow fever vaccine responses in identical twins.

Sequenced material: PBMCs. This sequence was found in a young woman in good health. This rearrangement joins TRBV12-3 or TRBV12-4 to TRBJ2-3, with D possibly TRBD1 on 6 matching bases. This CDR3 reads CASSRDTRGKRQYF. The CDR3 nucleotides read TGTGCCAGCAGCCGGGACACCAGAGGAAAGAGGCAGTATTTT.